This T cell receptor (beta chain) was identified in a study of STAT5B mutations in CD4+ large granular lymphocyte leukemia. The study's findings and limits: Less than 30% of private leukemic clonotypes occurred rarely in other patients' non-leukemic repertoires. Compared with healthy controls (2/35), patient top clones favored TRBV06 (8/27).

This clone was counted a single time. The antigen remains unidentified. Control samples were healthy donors' buffy coats. The protocol was immunoSEQ multiplex PCR, while the TCRdb copy is restricted to in-frame clones and leaves out a portion. Found here are some 30,000 clones, approximately 69% of them singletons; the top ten hold around 1%. CDR1 is SGHDT and CDR2 is YYEEEE in the germline V gene. CDR3 length: 15 residues. With 4 bases clipped from V and 4 bases from J, the junction kept 8 bases outside the gene matches. Sequenced sample: CD4+ T cells from blood buffy coats. The clonotype was recovered from a human donor in good health. This chain connects TRBV5-6 to TRBJ1-1; TRBD1 aligns across 9 bases. DNA for the CDR3: TGTGCCAGCAGCCCCCGGACAGGGGCTGGCACTGAAGCTTTCTTT. This encodes CASSPRTGAGTEAFF. Drawing the rest from reference TRBV5-6 and TRBJ1-1, the complete variable domain is DAGVTQSPTHLIKTRGQQVTLRCSPKSGHDTVSWYQQALGQGPQFIFQYYEEEERQRGNFPDRFSGHQFPNYSSELNVNALLLGDSALYLCASSPRTGAGTEAFFGQGTRLTVV.